The 28 T cell receptor beta chains below all came from one sample that was sequenced in a study of blood T cell repertoires in COVID-19. TCRdb's copy holds only in-frame clones and misses some; the assay was immunoSEQ multiplex PCR. The table records around 250,000 clones, roughly 80% of them present only once. Source material: PBMCs or T cells enriched from blood (not recorded which). These receptors originate from a man aged 45-60 years who had recovered from COVID-19.

This clone has only a few counts. The rearrangement joins TRBV18 to TRBJ1-2; TRBD1 matches 7 bases. Per germline, CDR1 KGHSH and CDR2 LQKENI. J lost 1 base, V lost 5 bases, and 13 bases had no gene match. The CDR3 totals 17 residues. CDR3 sequence reads: CASSGKDRTAVNYGYTF. The DNA for the CDR3 is TGTGCCAGCTCAGGGAAGGACAGGACTGCTGTTAACTATGGCTACACCTTC.

This clone was picked up one time. The V call is TRBV18, the J call TRBJ2-7, with a tentative D call TRBD2 (5 bases). This CDR3 comprises 12 residues. The germline CDR1 and CDR2 sequences are KGHSH and LQKENI. V was clipped by 5 bases and J by 4 bases, with 9 bases between them. Here the CDR3 reads CASSVQRYEQYF. The CDR3 DNA reads as TGTGCCAGCTCAGTACAGCGGTACGAGCAGTACTTC.

This chain links TRBV11-2 with TRBJ2-3; TRBD2 agrees at 7 bases. This CDR3 has 15 residues. J lost 1 base, V lost 0 bases, and 1 base had no gene match. Germline-derived CDR1 and CDR2 are SGHAT and FQNNGV. CDR3 amino acids: CASSLERGGTDTQYF. In DNA form, the CDR3 reads TGTGCCAGCAGCTTAGAACGGGGGGGCACAGATACGCAGTATTTT.

J is TRBJ1-3 and V is TRBV9, with TRBD1 matching 7 bases. J lost 1 base, V lost 3 bases, and 10 bases had no gene match. Per germline, CDR1 SGDLS and CDR2 YYNGEE. This CDR3 spans 17 amino acids. The CDR3 DNA reads TGTGCCAGCAGCGCCCCCGGGACAGATAAGTCTGGAAACACCATATATTTT. Protein: CASSAPGTDKSGNTIYF.

The chain couples TRBV29-1 to TRBJ2-7; 7 bases align to TRBD1. V lost 7 bases and J lost 1; bases outside the gene matches: 7. CDR3 length: 13 amino acids. Germline V gives CDR1 SQVTM, CDR2 ANQGSEA. The chain's CDR3 is CSASGGASYEQYF. CDR3 nucleotide sequence: TGCAGCGCCTCAGGGGGAGCATCCTACGAGCAGTACTTC.

V and J are TRBV27 and TRBJ2-4, with D perhaps TRBD1 (6 bases). The CDR3 consists of 13 residues. Germline CDR1 and CDR2: MNHEY and SMNVEV (reference sequence). Deletions cut 11 bases from V and 2 bases from J, with 13 bases between. CDR3 coding DNA: TGTGCCTGTGGGGGCGCGCCCAAAAACATTCAGTACTTC. Protein: CACGGAPKNIQYF.

The chain carries TRBV18 and TRBJ2-5; TRBD2 agrees at 7 bases. V lost 3 bases, J lost 4 bases, and 8 bases stayed unmatched. This CDR3 has 15 amino acids. Germline lookup yields CDR1 KGHSH and CDR2 LQKENI. The CDR3 nucleotides read TGTGCCAGCTCACCTATGAGCGGGAATGCAGAGACCCAGTACTTC. Amino acid sequence: CASSPMSGNAETQYF. The full variable domain, completed using reference TRBV18 and TRBJ2-5, is NAGVMQNPRHLVRRRGQEARLRCSPMKGHSHVYWYRQLPEEGLKFMVYLQKENIIDESGMPKERFSAEFPKEGPSILRIQQVVRGDSAAYFCASSPMSGNAETQYFGPGTRLLVL.

The chain has TRBV7-2 and TRBJ2-5, with 7 bases fitting TRBD2. The CDR3 loop spans 15 amino acids. V shed 1 base, J shed 0 bases, and the junction held 2 bases outside the gene matches. CDR1 is SGHTA and CDR2 is FQGNSA in the germline V gene. CDR3 bases: TGTGCCAGCAGCTTAGTGGGGGGGGACCAAGAGACCCAGTACTTC. The encoded protein is CASSLVGGDQETQYF.

V is TRBV19 and J is TRBJ2-2; D gene ambiguous. In germline, CDR1 is LNHDA, CDR2 SQIVND (reference sequence). The CDR3 is 15 residues long. The germline V and J ends were trimmed by 5 bases and 1 base, with 11 bases remaining between them. As DNA, the CDR3 is TGTGCCAGTAGTCAGGCTGGCAAGAACACCGGGGAGCTGTTTTTT. Its protein product is CASSQAGKNTGELFF.

The chain employs TRBV6-7 and TRBJ1-5, with unresolved D. TRBV6-7 is flagged as an ORF with uncertain function. The CDR3 is made up of 16 amino acids. The germline V and J ends were trimmed by 3 bases and 1 base, with 13 bases remaining between them. The CDR3 nucleotides are TGTGCCAGCAGTTATTACAGTGGGGAGAGCAATCAGCCCCAGCATTTT. This translates into CASSYYSGESNQPQHF.

The J gene is TRBJ1-2, the V gene TRBV5-8; TRBD1 matches 7 bases. Germline V gives CDR1 SGHTS, CDR2 YDEGEE. The CDR3 consists of 13 residues. Trimming at V came to 1 base and at J to 8 bases, leaving 5 bases not matched to a gene. CDR3: CASSLTRGYGYTF. CDR3 in DNA: TGTGCCAGCAGCTTGACCAGGGGGTACGGCTACACCTTC. Full variable domain (outside the CDR3, taken from reference TRBV5-8 and TRBJ1-2): EAGVTQSPTHLIKTRGQQATLRCSPISGHTSVYWYQQALGLGLQFLLWYDEGEERNRGNFPPRFSGRQFPNYSSELNVNALELEDSALYLCASSLTRGYGYTFGSGTRLTVV.

This clone was counted once. This chain joins TRBV9 and TRBJ1-2; 8 nucleotides line up with TRBD1. CDR1 SGDLS and CDR2 YYNGEE come from the germline V gene. Unmatched junction bases numbered 4, after V lost 0 bases and J lost 3 bases. CDR3 size: 15 residues. The CDR3 DNA follows: TGTGCCAGCAGCGTAGACCAGGGGGCGTACTATGGCTACACCTTC. Residues: CASSVDQGAYYGYTF. Filled out from reference TRBV9 and TRBJ1-2, the complete variable domain reads DSGVTQTPKHLITATGQRVTLRCSPRSGDLSVYWYQQSLDQGLQFLIQYYNGEERAKGNILERFSAQQFPDLHSELNLSSLELGDSALYFCASSVDQGAYYGYTFGSGTRLTVV.

J is TRBJ2-6 and V is TRBV19, with unresolved D. V was clipped by 5 bases and J by 1 base, with 6 bases between them. CDR3 length: 14 residues. Germline CDR1 reads LNHDA; CDR2 reads SQIVND (reference sequence). CDR3 in DNA: TGTGCCAGTAGTCCCGGGTCTGGGGCCAACGTCCTGACTTTC. Protein: CASSPGSGANVLTF.

The chain recombines TRBV20-1 with TRBJ1-4; D unclear. This CDR3 contains 11 residues. Germline loops: CDR1 DFQATT, CDR2 SNEGSKA (reference sequence). This chain's CDR3 is CMWQRNEKLFF. The CDR3 nucleotides are TGCATGTGGCAGCGGAATGAAAAACTGTTTTTT.

The CDR3 DNA is TGTGCCAGCAGTTACAATCCGGGGGAGCTGTTTTTT. Its protein is CASSYNPGELFF. The rearrangement joins TRBV6-2 or TRBV6-3 to TRBJ2-2; D is unresolved. Trimming removed 2 bases at V and 8 bases at J, with 6 bases between. The CDR3 length is 12 residues. CDR1 and CDR2 from the germline V gene are MNHEY and SVGEGT.

The CDR3 here is CASSLRDRDEQYF. CDR3 DNA: TGTGCCAGCAGTTTAAGGGACAGGGACGAGCAGTACTTC. V and J are TRBV27 and TRBJ2-7, with 9 bases lining up with TRBD1. The V and J ends lost 2 bases and 5 bases, in that order; junction bases with no gene match: 1. The germline V gene has CDR1 MNHEY and CDR2 SMNVEV (reference sequence). This CDR3 is 13 amino acids long.

The chain carries TRBV7-9 and TRBJ2-5, with TRBD1 matching over 11 bases. The CDR3 runs 15 residues. V lost 3 bases, J lost 4 bases, and 4 bases stayed unmatched. Germline V gene lookup returns CDR1 SEHNR and CDR2 FQNEAQ (reference sequence). CDR3 coding DNA: TGTGCCAGCAGCTTGTGGACAGGGGGCGCAGAGACCCAGTACTTC. Amino acid sequence: CASSLWTGGAETQYF.

The rearrangement uses TRBV15 and TRBJ2-6, with 14 bases fitting TRBD2. The CDR3 has 21 amino acids. V shed 3 bases, J shed 1 base, and the junction held 11 bases outside the gene matches. CDR1 is LNHNV, CDR2 YYDKDF, per germline (reference sequence). The CDR3 bases are TGTGCCACCAGCAGGGGACTAGCGGGAGCAAATTGGATATCTGGGGCCAACGTCCTGACTTTC. As protein: CATSRGLAGANWISGANVLTF.

V and J are TRBV28 and TRBJ1-1; D remains unclear. Trimming removed 1 base at V and 3 bases at J, with 6 bases between. The CDR3 consists of 13 residues. CDR1 MDHEN and CDR2 SYDVKM come from the germline V gene. CDR3 DNA sequence: TGTGCCAGCAGTTTATTACATCACACTGAAGCTTTCTTT. Its translation is CASSLLHHTEAFF.

The rearrangement uses TRBV5-1 and TRBJ2-6; the D gene is possibly TRBD2 (5 bases). With 7 bases removed from V and 4 bases from J, the gap between germline ends came to 15 bases. The CDR3 has 15 residues. Germline loops: CDR1 SGHRS, CDR2 YFSETQ. CDR3 sequence (DNA): TGCGCCAGCGGTGACGGAGCGGCGGGGGCCAACGTCCTGACTTTC. Amino acids: CASGDGAAGANVLTF.

V is TRBV7-3 and J is TRBJ2-1, with 11 bases lining up with TRBD2. The J segment lost 2 bases and the V segment lost 5 bases, leaving 2 bases of the junction unmatched. Looked up from germline, CDR1 is SGHTA and CDR2 is FQGTGA. The CDR3 runs to 15 residues. The CDR3 loop is CASSPTSGAYNEQFF. The CDR3, as DNA: TGTGCCAGCAGCCCGACTAGCGGGGCCTACAATGAGCAGTTCTTC.

The rearrangement joins TRBV5-1 to TRBJ2-7, with 14 bases lining up with TRBD2. V was pared by 4 bases and J by 2 bases, with 2 bases of the junction left unmatched. The germline CDR1 and CDR2 sequences are SGHRS and YFSETQ. The CDR3 loop spans 15 amino acids. CDR3: CASSPGLAGAYEQYF. The CDR3 nucleotides are TGCGCCAGCAGCCCGGGACTAGCGGGAGCCTACGAGCAGTACTTC.

This rearrangement joins TRBV12-3 or TRBV12-4 to TRBJ2-7; TRBD1 might be the D (6 bases). The CDR3 runs to 13 residues. Between the trimmed V and J ends, which lost 4 bases and 1 base, there was a span of 8 bases. CDR3 amino acids: CASSSTGSYEQYF. In nucleotides, the CDR3 is TGTGCCAGCAGTTCCACAGGGTCCTACGAGCAGTACTTC.

In its sample, this clone was seen a few times. The same CDR3 can be traced to other DNA sequences in this sample. This chain joins TRBV29-1 and TRBJ1-1; D possibly corresponds to TRBD1 (5 bases). The CDR3 contains 12 residues. Germline CDR1 is SQVTM and CDR2 is ANQGSEA. The CDR3 region has the DNA TGCAGTCCGGGACTCCCGAACACTGAAGCTTTCTTT. Translated, it gives CSPGLPNTEAFF.

CDR3 coding DNA: TGTGCCAGCAGCTCGACTAGCGGGACTGGGAATGAGCAGTTCTTC. It is translated as CASSSTSGTGNEQFF. The V call is TRBV6-2 or TRBV6-3, the J call TRBJ2-1; 11 bases line up with TRBD2. The CDR3 has 15 amino acids. The germline CDR1 and CDR2 sequences are MNHEY and SVGEGT. Trimming at V came to 6 bases and at J to 7 bases, leaving 8 bases not matched to a gene.

The CDR3 DNA reads TGTGCCAGCAGTGCCCCCGGACTAGCGGGGGGCTATGAGCAGTTCTTC. Residues: CASSAPGLAGGYEQFF. This chain uses TRBV6-4 with TRBJ2-1, with 14 positions matching TRBD2. V lost 4 bases, J lost 8 bases, and 7 bases stayed unmatched. The V gene's germline CDR1 is MRHNA and CDR2 SNTAGT. The CDR3 covers 16 residues.

V usage is TRBV15 and J usage is TRBJ1-2, with D perhaps TRBD1 (6 bases). CDR3 size: 14 residues. In germline, CDR1 is LNHNV, CDR2 YYDKDF (reference sequence). The germline V and J ends were trimmed by 2 bases and 4 bases, with 11 bases remaining between them. The DNA of the CDR3 is TGTGCCACCAGCAGACAGGGGAGCGGCTATGGCTACACCTTC. Translated, it gives CATSRQGSGYGYTF. The whole variable domain, filled in from reference TRBV15 and TRBJ1-2, reads DAMVIQNPRYQVTQFGKPVTLSCSQTLNHNVMYWYQQKSSQAPKLLFHYYDKDFNNEADTPDNFQSRRPNTSFCFLDIRSPGLGDTAMYLCATSRQGSGYGYTFGSGTRLTVV.

This clone was recorded only once. The chain joins TRBV28 to TRBJ2-7; unclear D gene. The length of the CDR3 is 14 residues. CDR1 MDHEN and CDR2 SYDVKM come from the germline V gene. Deletions cut 5 bases from V and 0 bases from J, with 11 bases between. CDR3 loop: CASSPPLGSYEQYF. Here the CDR3 DNA reads TGTGCCAGCAGTCCGCCGCTCGGCTCCTACGAGCAGTACTTC. The entire variable domain, with the rest obtained from reference TRBV28 and TRBJ2-7, is as follows: DVKVTQSSRYLVKRTGEKVFLECVQDMDHENMFWYRQDPGLGLRLIYFSYDVKMKEKGDIPEGYSVSREKKERFSLILESASTNQTSMYLCASSPPLGSYEQYFGPGTRLTVT.